These 18 T cell receptor beta chains came from one sample sequenced in a study of cytomegalovirus exposure and HLA in healthy donors. The PCR was carried out with 60 Vbeta primers and 13 Jbeta primers. Data came from immunoSEQ multiplex PCR; TCRdb stores just in-frame clones and leaves some out. Seen here are some 180,000 clones, 82% observed once, and the top ten hold 1.5%. Sequencing was carried out using PBMCs. Every receptor here comes from a man aged 40-50 years in good health and CMV-seronegative.

The gene calls are TRBV7-2 and TRBJ2-2; 7 bases map to TRBD1. This CDR3 is 16 amino acids long. J was trimmed by 1 base and V by 5 bases; bases with no gene match: 7. Germline CDR1 is SGHTA and CDR2 is FQGNSA. The CDR3 coding sequence is TGTGCCAGCAGCCGTAGGGGACAGTTGAACACCGGGGAGCTGTTTTTT. As protein: CASSRRGQLNTGELFF.

The chain is built from TRBV18 and TRBJ2-2, with 8 nucleotides matching TRBD2. The CDR3 totals 16 residues. V lost 2 bases, J lost 2 bases, and 4 bases stayed unmatched. From germline, CDR1 is KGHSH and CDR2 LQKENI. Here the CDR3 reads CASSPGVAGNTGELFF. In nucleotides, the CDR3 is TGTGCCAGCTCACCAGGGGTAGCGGGAAACACCGGGGAGCTGTTTTTT.

This clone was counted a few times. V and J are TRBV7-2 and TRBJ1-4; possible D gene TRBD1, 5 bases. The CDR3 is 17 amino acids. The germline V gene has CDR1 SGHTA and CDR2 FQGNSA. V was pared by 2 bases and J by 0 bases, with 13 bases between. CDR3 sequence reads: CASSLTAPTATNEKLFF. DNA for the CDR3: TGTGCCAGCAGCTTAACCGCCCCGACAGCAACTAATGAAAAACTGTTTTTT.

The chain links TRBV11-2 to TRBJ2-7, with 8 positions matching TRBD1. The CDR3 loop spans 13 amino acids. The germline gives CDR1 SGHAT, CDR2 FQNNGV. V was pared by 5 bases and J by 4 bases, with 4 bases of the junction left unmatched. CDR3 loop: CASSTRQGYEQYF. In nucleotides, the CDR3 is TGTGCCAGCAGCACTCGACAGGGGTACGAGCAGTACTTC.

The chain employs TRBV19 and TRBJ2-2; 11 positions agree with TRBD1. The germline CDR1 and CDR2 sequences are LNHDA and SQIVND (reference sequence). The CDR3 length is 16 residues. Trimming cost V 5 bases and J 0 bases; bases outside gene matches: 2. In DNA, the CDR3 is TGTGCCAGTAGTGGGGGACAGGGGGCGAACACCGGGGAGCTGTTTTTT. Protein product: CASSGGQGANTGELFF.

This chain links TRBV27 with TRBJ1-2; TRBD1 agrees at 8 bases. Germline-derived CDR1 and CDR2 are MNHEY and SMNVEV (reference sequence). This CDR3 region has 17 residues. The V gene end was trimmed by 7 bases and the J gene end by 3 bases; junction bases not matched to a gene: 16. CDR3 loop: CASTAYYRGQVDYGYTF. The CDR3 DNA sequence: TGTGCCAGCACTGCCTATTATCGGGGACAGGTGGACTATGGCTACACCTTC.

This clone came up once. The chain couples TRBV29-1 to TRBJ2-2; weak D call: TRBD2 (6 bases). This CDR3 spans 15 amino acids. V dropped 3 bases and J dropped 0 bases, with 11 bases sitting between them. Germline CDR1 reads SQVTM; CDR2 reads ANQGSEA. The chain's CDR3 is CSVERGDANTGELFF. CDR3 DNA sequence: TGCAGCGTTGAGCGGGGTGACGCGAACACCGGGGAGCTGTTTTTT.

The CDR3 reads CASSSTGYTEAFF. The DNA of the CDR3 is TGTGCCAGCAGCTCAACAGGGTACACTGAAGCTTTCTTT. The chain has TRBV11-2 and TRBJ1-1; D is possibly TRBD1 (6 bases). Germline V gene lookup returns CDR1 SGHAT and CDR2 FQNNGV. Trimming cost V 4 bases and J 3 bases, with 9 bases left between them. CDR3 length: 13 residues.

The gene calls are TRBV4-1 and TRBJ2-1, with a weak D call TRBD1 (6 bases). The germline gives CDR1 MGHRA, CDR2 YSYEKL. The CDR3 consists of 16 residues. The V and J ends lost 0 bases and 1 base respectively, with 10 bases between them. The CDR3 DNA is TGCGCCAGCAGCCAAGACCCCACAGGGTCCTACAATGAGCAGTTCTTC. This encodes CASSQDPTGSYNEQFF.

This clone was recorded only once. The genes are TRBV27 and TRBJ1-6; 7 bases line up with TRBD1. The J segment lost 9 bases and the V segment lost 1 base, leaving 6 bases of the junction unmatched. CDR1 is MNHEY and CDR2 is SMNVEV in the germline V gene (reference sequence). The CDR3 loop spans 15 amino acids. CDR3 residues: CASSLLLQGVSPLHF. As DNA, the CDR3 is TGTGCCAGCAGTTTATTATTGCAGGGGGTTTCACCCCTCCACTTT.

This clone was counted a single time. This rearrangement joins TRBV6-1 to TRBJ1-1; a weak D match, TRBD1 (5 bases). The ends were cut back, 6 bases at V and 5 bases at J, with 13 bases in the middle. This CDR3 spans 13 amino acids. Per germline, CDR1 MNHNS and CDR2 SASEGT. The CDR3 spells CASRAGFGTEAFF. DNA of the CDR3: TGTGCCAGCAGAGCAGGGTTTGGAACTGAAGCTTTCTTT.

V and J are TRBV2 and TRBJ2-1; 9 bases fit TRBD1. Unmatched junction bases numbered 11, after V lost 10 bases and J lost 4 bases. Germline V gene data show CDR1 as SNHLY and CDR2 as FYNNEI. The CDR3 runs 15 residues. The CDR3 reads CANSSDRGGYNEQFF. The DNA for the CDR3 is TGTGCCAACAGCTCGGACAGGGGAGGGTACAATGAGCAGTTCTTC. The variable domain in full, with the rest retrieved from reference TRBV2 and TRBJ2-1, is EPEVTQTPSHQVTQMGQEVILRCVPISNHLYFYWYRQILGQKVEFLVSFYNNEISEKSEIFDDQFSVERPDGSNFTLKIRSTKLEDSAMYFCANSSDRGGYNEQFFGPGTRLTVL.

The rearrangement links TRBV2 to TRBJ2-5; D unresolved. The germline V gene has CDR1 SNHLY and CDR2 FYNNEI. This CDR3 is built from 11 residues. V lost 7 bases and J lost 5, with 8 bases in between. For the CDR3, the DNA is TGTGCCAGCAAGCAAGCCGAGACCCAGTACTTC. It is translated as CASKQAETQYF.

J is TRBJ2-1 and V is TRBV4-1; the match to TRBD2 covers 7 bases. This CDR3 comprises 14 residues. Germline-derived CDR1 and CDR2 are MGHRA and YSYEKL. The junction had 8 bases not matched to a gene; V was cut back by 4 bases and J by 8 bases. The chain's CDR3 is CASSPPPTSDEQFF. As DNA, the CDR3 is TGCGCCAGCAGCCCCCCACCCACTAGCGATGAGCAGTTCTTC.

The chain couples TRBV27 to TRBJ2-7, with TRBD1 identical over 7 bases. Trimming cost V 0 bases and J 3 bases; bases outside gene matches: 5. Looked up from germline, CDR1 is MNHEY and CDR2 is SMNVEV (reference sequence). The CDR3 loop spans 15 amino acids. The CDR3 reads CASSLSWGQSYEQYF. CDR3 DNA sequence: TGTGCCAGCAGTTTATCCTGGGGACAGAGCTACGAGCAGTACTTC.

This rearrangement joins TRBV29-1 to TRBJ1-2, with D perhaps matching TRBD1 (5 bases). V was clipped by 6 bases and J by 5 bases, with 13 bases between them. This CDR3 has 12 residues. Germline CDR1 SQVTM, CDR2 ANQGSEA. DNA for the CDR3: TGCAGCGTCTTAACCAGGGTTTATGGCTACACCTTC. This encodes CSVLTRVYGYTF.

The genes are TRBV28 and TRBJ1-1, with TRBD1 matching 11 bases. Germline V gene lookup returns CDR1 MDHEN and CDR2 SYDVKM. With V trimmed by 5 bases and J by 5 bases, 7 bases remained unmatched. The CDR3 consists of 15 residues. CDR3 DNA: TGTGCCAGCAGTCCGATTGGACAGGGGGCGACTGAAGCTTTCTTT. Protein sequence: CASSPIGQGATEAFF.

The chain uses TRBV7-2 and TRBJ2-3, with D tentatively TRBD1 (5 bases). The CDR3 covers 15 residues. V lost 5 bases and J 4 bases, leaving 16 bases between the germline ends. The germline V gene has CDR1 SGHTA and CDR2 FQGNSA. CDR3 sequence: CASSQIRVRADTQYF. CDR3 sequence (DNA): TGTGCCAGCAGCCAGATCAGGGTTAGAGCAGATACGCAGTATTTT.